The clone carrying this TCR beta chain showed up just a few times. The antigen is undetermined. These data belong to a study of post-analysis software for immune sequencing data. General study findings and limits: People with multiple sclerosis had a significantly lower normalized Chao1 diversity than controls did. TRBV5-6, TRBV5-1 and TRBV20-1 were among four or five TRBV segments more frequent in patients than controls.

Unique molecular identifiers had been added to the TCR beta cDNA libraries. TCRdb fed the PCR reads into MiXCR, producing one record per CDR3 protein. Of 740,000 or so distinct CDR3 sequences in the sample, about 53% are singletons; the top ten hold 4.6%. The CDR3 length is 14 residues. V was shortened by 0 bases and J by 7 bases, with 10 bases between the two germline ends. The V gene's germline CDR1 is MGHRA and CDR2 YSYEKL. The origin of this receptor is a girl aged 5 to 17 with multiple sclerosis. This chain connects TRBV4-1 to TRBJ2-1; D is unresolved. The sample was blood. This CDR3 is CASSQERQLNEQFF. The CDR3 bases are TGCGCCAGCAGCCAAGAGAGGCAGCTGAATGAGCAGTTCTTC.